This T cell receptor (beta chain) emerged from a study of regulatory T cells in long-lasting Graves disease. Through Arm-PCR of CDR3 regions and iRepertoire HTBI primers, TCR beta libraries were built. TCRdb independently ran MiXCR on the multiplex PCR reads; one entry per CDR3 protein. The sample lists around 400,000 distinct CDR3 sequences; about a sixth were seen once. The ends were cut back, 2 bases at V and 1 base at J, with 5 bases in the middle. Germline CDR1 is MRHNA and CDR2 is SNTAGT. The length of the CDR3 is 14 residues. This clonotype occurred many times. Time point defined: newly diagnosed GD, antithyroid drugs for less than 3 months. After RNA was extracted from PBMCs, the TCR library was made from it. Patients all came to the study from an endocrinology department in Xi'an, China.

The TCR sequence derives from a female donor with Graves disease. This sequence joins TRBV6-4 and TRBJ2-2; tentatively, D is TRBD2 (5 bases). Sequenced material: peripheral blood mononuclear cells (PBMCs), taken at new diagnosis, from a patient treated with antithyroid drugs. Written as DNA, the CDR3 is TGTGCCAGCAGTGACAGCGGGAACACCGGGGAGCTGTTTTTT. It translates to CASSDSGNTGELFF.